Listed here are 5 T cell receptor beta chains from one sample, sequenced in a study of blood T cell repertoires in COVID-19. The table came from immunoSEQ multiplex PCR; TCRdb's copy has only in-frame clones and leaves some out. The data show roughly 400,000 clones, 88% seen once. Sequencing used PBMCs or T cells enriched from blood (not recorded which). The receptors originated from a woman aged 18-30 years who had been exposed to COVID-19.

The genes are TRBV14 and TRBJ2-1, with D possibly being TRBD2 (6 bases). Looked up from germline, CDR1 is SGHDN and CDR2 is FVKESK. The CDR3 sequence is 17 residues long. V gave up 0 bases and J gave up 7 bases, with 19 bases separating them. CDR3 residues: CASSQDDAGPRLNEQFF. In DNA form, the CDR3 reads TGTGCCAGCAGCCAAGACGACGCGGGACCCCGGCTGAATGAGCAGTTCTTC.

This chain links TRBV29-1 with TRBJ1-3; D might be TRBD1 (5 bases). V lost 7 bases to trimming and J lost 2 bases, with 18 bases between them. Germline CDR1 SQVTM, CDR2 ANQGSEA. This CDR3 contains 15 residues. The DNA for the CDR3 is TGCAGCGCGCTACGGGGGACGAGTACTGGAAACACCATATATTTT. Residues: CSALRGTSTGNTIYF. The full variable domain, rest sourced from reference TRBV29-1 and TRBJ1-3, is SAVISQKPSRDICQRGTSLTIQCQVDSQVTMMFWYRQQPGQSLTLIATANQGSEATYESGFVIDKFPISRPNLTFSTLTVSNMSPEDSSIYLCSALRGTSTGNTIYFGEGSWLTVV.

The rearrangement links TRBV7-8 to TRBJ1-1, with unresolved D. Per germline, CDR1 SGHVS and CDR2 FQNEAQ. CDR3 size: 17 residues. Trimming removed 1 base at V and 3 bases at J, with 18 bases between. The CDR3 region is CASSLGTGFVSYTEAFF. DNA for the CDR3: TGTGCCAGCAGCTTAGGTACGGGGTTTGTTTCGTACACTGAAGCTTTCTTT.

V gene TRBV7-9 combines with J gene TRBJ2-3; TRBD2 matches at 7 bases. The V gene's germline CDR1 is SEHNR and CDR2 FQNEAQ (reference sequence). The CDR3 covers 16 residues. With 2 bases clipped from V and 2 bases from J, the junction kept 7 bases outside the gene matches. The CDR3 region is CASSLRLGTNTDTQYF. The DNA for the CDR3 is TGTGCCAGCAGCTTAAGACTCGGGACTAACACAGATACGCAGTATTTT.

V and J are TRBV4-2 and TRBJ2-2; D unresolved. The CDR3 is 13 residues long. V was shortened by 2 bases and J by 8 bases, with 9 bases between the two germline ends. Germline assignment: CDR1 LGHNA and CDR2 YNFKEQ. The DNA for the CDR3 is TGTGCCAGCAGCCAATCGAGTCGAGGGGAGCTGTTTTTT. This gives the protein CASSQSSRGELFF.